The clone carrying this T cell receptor (beta chain) was observed a few times. Antigen specificity is unknown. Both 60 Vbeta primers and 13 Jbeta primers went into the PCR. TCRdb's copy holds only in-frame clones and misses some; the assay was immunoSEQ multiplex PCR. The sample records 93,000 or so clones, roughly 80% being singletons. As for the donors, each was a healthy bone marrow donor. This entry comes from a study of cytomegalovirus exposure and HLA in healthy donors. Whole-study results and caveats: Near-uniform donor sequencing depth was presumed by presence/absence analyses. Specificity of three CMV-associated chains for CMV antigens was verified in vitro.

The specimen sequenced was PBMCs. The origin of this receptor is a man in his forties or fifties in good health and CMV-seropositive.

The CDR3 DNA follows: TGCGCCAGCAGCCAGACAGGGGACGAGCAGTACTTC. Translation: CASSQTGDEQYF. The chain uses TRBV5-1 and TRBJ2-7, with 8 bases that match TRBD1. Germline lookup yields CDR1 SGHRS and CDR2 YFSETQ. The trim removed 4 bases at V and 5 bases at J, leaving 2 bases unmatched. This CDR3 contains 12 residues. The complete variable domain, with remaining parts taken from reference TRBV5-1 and TRBJ2-7, reads KAGVTQTPRYLIKTRGQQVTLSCSPISGHRSVSWYQQTPGQGLQFLFEYFSETQRNKGNFPGRFSGRQFSNSRSEMNVSTLELGDSALYLCASSQTGDEQYFGPGTRLTVT.